The 8 T cell receptor beta chains given below trace back to one sample, sequenced in a study of T cells after yellow fever vaccination. TCRdb itself ran the 5' RACE reads through MiXCR, one entry per CDR3 protein. The sample consists of about 58,000 distinct CDR3 sequences, 5.5% to 6% of them appearing once. Sequenced here: PBMCs, either bulk or a sorted T-cell subset (CD4+, CD8+, memory, or dextramer-sorted; not recorded which), sampled on the day of the yellow fever booster vaccination. The receptor set was obtained from a man younger than 30 who received the YFV17D yellow fever vaccine.

The chain joins TRBV28 to TRBJ2-1; D possibly corresponds to TRBD1 (5 bases). From germline, CDR1 is MDHEN and CDR2 SYDVKM. Deletions cut 6 bases from V and 6 bases from J, with 18 bases between. CDR3 length equals 15 residues. The DNA for the CDR3 is TGTGCCAGCAGGGATGCAGGGAACGGTGGCAATGAGCAGTTCTTC. It specifies CASRDAGNGGNEQFF.

This clonotype was recorded many times. The chain couples TRBV5-1 to TRBJ1-1; D ambiguous. This CDR3 has 14 amino acids. The germline CDR1 and CDR2 sequences are SGHRS and YFSETQ. V gave up 0 bases and J gave up 1 base, with 7 bases separating them. CDR3 residues: CASSLAGENTEAFF. The DNA of the CDR3 is TGCGCCAGCAGCTTGGCCGGGGAGAACACTGAAGCTTTCTTT.

The chain joins TRBV10-3 to TRBJ2-5; unclear D gene. Trimming shortened V by 10 bases and J by 5 bases, and 20 bases separated the two germline ends. Germline CDR1 and CDR2: ENHRY and SYGVKD. The CDR3 spans 14 residues. The CDR3: CATEPSGERETQYF. The CDR3 region has the DNA TGTGCCACCGAACCCTCTGGGGAACGGGAGACCCAGTACTTC.

The V and J genes are TRBV28 and TRBJ2-1; 7 bases fit TRBD2. The V gene end was trimmed by 2 bases and the J gene end by 0 bases; junction bases not matched to a gene: 7. The CDR3 extends over 17 amino acids. Germline V lookup: CDR1 MDHEN, CDR2 SYDVKM. CDR3 sequence (DNA): TGTGCCAGCAGTTTACCGGGACTACGAAGCTCCTACAATGAGCAGTTCTTC. Translation gives CASSLPGLRSSYNEQFF.

This clonotype occurred many times. CDR3 in DNA: TGTGCCACCAGCAGAGATTCCGGGCATTCACCCCTCCACTTT. Encoded protein: CATSRDSGHSPLHF. The J gene is TRBJ1-6, the V gene TRBV15; D call uncertain. Germline V CDR1 and CDR2: LNHNV, YYDKDF (reference sequence). This CDR3 contains 14 residues. Deletions cut 0 bases from V and 8 bases from J, with 8 bases between.

This clonotype was recorded many times. This chain links TRBV7-9 with TRBJ2-1; D is possibly TRBD1 (6 bases). Per germline, CDR1 SEHNR and CDR2 FQNEAQ (reference sequence). V dropped 8 bases and J dropped 6 bases, with 20 bases sitting between them. This CDR3 region has 15 residues. Here the CDR3 DNA reads TGTGCCAGCGCGTACTCTTCACAGGGCAGCAATGAGCAGTTCTTC. It encodes CASAYSSQGSNEQFF.

This clonotype was seen ten or more times. This chain uses TRBV20-1 with TRBJ2-1; 11 bases are shared with TRBD2. Germline CDR1 is DFQATT and CDR2 is SNEGSKA (reference sequence). The CDR3 totals 16 residues. The ends lost 6 bases at V and 0 bases at J; junction bases unmatched: 7. CDR3 region: CSAPLAGAPSYNEQFF. The CDR3 DNA sequence: TGCAGTGCCCCACTAGCGGGGGCCCCCTCCTACAATGAGCAGTTCTTC.

This clonotype was detected ten times or more. The chain carries TRBV5-1 and TRBJ2-3, with 8 positions matching TRBD1. Germline V gene data show CDR1 as SGHRS and CDR2 as YFSETQ. There are 14 residues in the CDR3. The trim removed 2 bases at V and 6 bases at J, leaving 5 bases unmatched. CDR3 amino acids: CASSFSQGADTQYF. CDR3 coding DNA: TGCGCCAGCAGCTTTAGTCAGGGGGCCGATACGCAGTATTTT.